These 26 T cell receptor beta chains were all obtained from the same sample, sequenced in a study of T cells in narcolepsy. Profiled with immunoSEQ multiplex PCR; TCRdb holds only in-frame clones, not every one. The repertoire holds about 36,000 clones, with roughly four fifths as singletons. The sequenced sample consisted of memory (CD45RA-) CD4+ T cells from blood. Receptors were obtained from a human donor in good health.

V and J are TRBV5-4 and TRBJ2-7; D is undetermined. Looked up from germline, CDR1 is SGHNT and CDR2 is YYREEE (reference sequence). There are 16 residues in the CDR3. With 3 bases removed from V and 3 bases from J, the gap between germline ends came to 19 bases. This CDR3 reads CASSSDGPRSYYEQYF. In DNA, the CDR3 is TGTGCCAGCAGCTCCGATGGACCCCGTTCCTACTACGAGCAGTACTTC.

This chain's CDR3 is CASSFKDRDRLYGYTF. DNA for the CDR3: TGTGCCAGCAGTTTTAAAGACCGGGACAGGCTCTATGGCTACACCTTC. The chain combines TRBV13 with TRBJ1-2; TRBD1 aligns across 8 bases. V trimming: 6 bases; J trimming: 4 bases; junction bases outside the gene matches: 13. The CDR3 consists of 16 residues. Germline V CDR1 and CDR2: PRHDT, FYEKMQ (reference sequence).

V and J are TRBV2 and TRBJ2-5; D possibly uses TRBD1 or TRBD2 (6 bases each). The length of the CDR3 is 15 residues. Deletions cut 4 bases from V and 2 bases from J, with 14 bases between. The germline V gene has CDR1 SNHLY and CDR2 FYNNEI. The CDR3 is CASSAIRGPQETQYF. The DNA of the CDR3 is TGTGCCAGCAGTGCCATCCGGGGGCCACAAGAGACCCAGTACTTC. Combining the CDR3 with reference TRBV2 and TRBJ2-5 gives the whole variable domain EPEVTQTPSHQVTQMGQEVILRCVPISNHLYFYWYRQILGQKVEFLVSFYNNEISEKSEIFDDQFSVERPDGSNFTLKIRSTKLEDSAMYFCASSAIRGPQETQYFGPGTRLLVL.

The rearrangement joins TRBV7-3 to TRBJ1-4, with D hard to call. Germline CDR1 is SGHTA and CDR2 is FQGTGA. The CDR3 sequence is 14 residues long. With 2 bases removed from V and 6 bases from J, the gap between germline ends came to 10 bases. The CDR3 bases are TGTGCCAGCAGCTTAGGACCAAATGATGAAAAACTGTTTTTT. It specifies CASSLGPNDEKLFF.

CDR3 loop: CSVEDLLEETQYF. In DNA, the CDR3 is TGCAGCGTTGAAGATCTGCTAGAAGAGACCCAGTACTTC. This chain links TRBV29-1 with TRBJ2-5; D uncertain. Trimming removed 0 bases at V and 3 bases at J, with 8 bases between. Per the germline V gene, CDR1 is SQVTM and CDR2 is ANQGSEA. The CDR3 contains 13 residues. The whole variable domain, filled in from reference TRBV29-1 and TRBJ2-5, reads SAVISQKPSRDICQRGTSLTIQCQVDSQVTMMFWYRQQPGQSLTLIATANQGSEATYESGFVIDKFPISRPNLTFSTLTVSNMSPEDSSIYLCSVEDLLEETQYFGPGTRLLVL.

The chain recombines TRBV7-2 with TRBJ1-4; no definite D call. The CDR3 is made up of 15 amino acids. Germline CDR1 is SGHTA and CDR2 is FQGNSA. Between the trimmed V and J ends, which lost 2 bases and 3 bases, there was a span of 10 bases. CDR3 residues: CASSLSAQPNEKLFF. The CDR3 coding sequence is TGTGCCAGCAGCTTAAGTGCACAGCCTAATGAAAAACTGTTTTTT.

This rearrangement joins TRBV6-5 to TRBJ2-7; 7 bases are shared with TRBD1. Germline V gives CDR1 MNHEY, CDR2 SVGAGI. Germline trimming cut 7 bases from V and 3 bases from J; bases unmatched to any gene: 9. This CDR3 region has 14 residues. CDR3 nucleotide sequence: TGTGCCAGCAAAATAGGGGGACAGCTCTACGAGCAGTACTTC. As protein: CASKIGGQLYEQYF.

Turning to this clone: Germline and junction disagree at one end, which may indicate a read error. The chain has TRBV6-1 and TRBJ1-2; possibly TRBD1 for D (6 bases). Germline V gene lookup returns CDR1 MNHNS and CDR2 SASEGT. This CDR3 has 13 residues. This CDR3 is CASSAGTTTPVAF. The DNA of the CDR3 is TGTGCCAGCAGCGCCGGGACAACCACCCCCGTGGCCTTC.

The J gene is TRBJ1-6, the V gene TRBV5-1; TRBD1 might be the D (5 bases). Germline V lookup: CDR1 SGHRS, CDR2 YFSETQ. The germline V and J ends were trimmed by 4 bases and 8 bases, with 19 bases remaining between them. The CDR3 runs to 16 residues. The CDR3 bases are TGCGCCAGCAGCAACACCGTTGGGGGTGCCGATTCACCCCTCCACTTT. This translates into CASSNTVGGADSPLHF.

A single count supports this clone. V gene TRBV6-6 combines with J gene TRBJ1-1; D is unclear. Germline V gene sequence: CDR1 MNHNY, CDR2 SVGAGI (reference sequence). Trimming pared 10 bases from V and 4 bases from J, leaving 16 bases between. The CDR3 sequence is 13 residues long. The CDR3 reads CATTRRVGTEAFF. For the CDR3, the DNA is TGTGCCACCACCCGTCGGGTGGGCACTGAAGCTTTCTTT.

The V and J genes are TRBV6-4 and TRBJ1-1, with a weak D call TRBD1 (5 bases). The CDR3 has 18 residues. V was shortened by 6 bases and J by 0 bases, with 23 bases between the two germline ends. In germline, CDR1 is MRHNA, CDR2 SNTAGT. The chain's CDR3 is CASSHIDPRQIVNTEAFF. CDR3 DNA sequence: TGTGCCAGCAGCCACATTGATCCAAGACAGATAGTGAACACTGAAGCTTTCTTT.

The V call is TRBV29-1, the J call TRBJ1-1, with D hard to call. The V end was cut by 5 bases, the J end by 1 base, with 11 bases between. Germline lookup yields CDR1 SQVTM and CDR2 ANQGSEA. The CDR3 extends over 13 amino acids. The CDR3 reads CSVRVRGNTEAFF. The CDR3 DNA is TGCAGCGTTCGAGTACGGGGGAACACTGAAGCTTTCTTT.

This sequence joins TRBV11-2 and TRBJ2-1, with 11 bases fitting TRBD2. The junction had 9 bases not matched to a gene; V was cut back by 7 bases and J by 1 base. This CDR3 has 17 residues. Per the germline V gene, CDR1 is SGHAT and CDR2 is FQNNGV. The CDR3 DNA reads TGTGCCAGCACCCCGATAGCGGGGGGGTCTTCCTACAATGAGCAGTTCTTC. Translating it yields CASTPIAGGSSYNEQFF. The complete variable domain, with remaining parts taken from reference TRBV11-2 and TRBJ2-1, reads EAGVAQSPRYKIIEKRQSVAFWCNPISGHATLYWYQQILGQGPKLLIQFQNNGVVDDSQLPKDRFSAERLKGVDSTLKIQPAKLEDSAVYLCASTPIAGGSSYNEQFFGPGTRLTVL.

CDR3 sequence (DNA): TGTGCCAGCAGCTTCCGCCTAGCGGGGGGGAATGAGCAGTTCTTC. Its protein is CASSFRLAGGNEQFF. The chain carries TRBV5-4 and TRBJ2-1; 12 bases are a match to TRBD2. V shed 2 bases and J 7 bases; nucleotides not matched to a gene: 4. Looked up from germline, CDR1 is SGHNT and CDR2 is YYREEE (reference sequence). This CDR3 has 15 residues.

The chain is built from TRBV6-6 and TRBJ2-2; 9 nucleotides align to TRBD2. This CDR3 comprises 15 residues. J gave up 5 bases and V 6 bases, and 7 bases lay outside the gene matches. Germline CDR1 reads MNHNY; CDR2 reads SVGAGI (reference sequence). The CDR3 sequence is CASSKAGGGTGELFF. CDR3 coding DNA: TGTGCCAGCAGCAAAGCGGGGGGCGGGACCGGGGAGCTGTTTTTT.

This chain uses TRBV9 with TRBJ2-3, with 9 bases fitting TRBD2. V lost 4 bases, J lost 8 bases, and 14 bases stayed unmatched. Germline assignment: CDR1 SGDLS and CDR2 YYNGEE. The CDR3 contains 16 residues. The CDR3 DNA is TGTGCCAGCAGCCCCTCCCTAGCGGGGATAGGAGGTACGCAGTATTTT. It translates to CASSPSLAGIGGTQYF.

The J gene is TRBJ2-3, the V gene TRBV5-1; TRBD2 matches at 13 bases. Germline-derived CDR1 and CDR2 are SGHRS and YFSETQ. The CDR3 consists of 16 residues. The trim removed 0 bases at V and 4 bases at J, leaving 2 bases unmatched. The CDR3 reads CASSLGGLAGADTQYF. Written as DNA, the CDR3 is TGCGCCAGCAGCTTGGGCGGACTAGCGGGAGCAGATACGCAGTATTTT.

CDR3 bases: TGTGCCAGCAATGACGTTTTTTCGGATGGCTACACCTTC. Its protein product is CASNDVFSDGYTF. The chain couples TRBV6-5 to TRBJ1-2; D is undetermined. V shed 7 bases and J shed 6 bases, with 15 bases lying between them. There are 13 residues in the CDR3. The germline V gene has CDR1 MNHEY and CDR2 SVGAGI.

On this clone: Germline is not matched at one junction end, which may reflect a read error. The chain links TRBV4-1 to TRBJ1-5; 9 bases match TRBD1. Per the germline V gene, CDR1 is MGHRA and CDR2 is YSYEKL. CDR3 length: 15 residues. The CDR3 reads CASSQAGTGNPPQHF. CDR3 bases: TGCGCCAGCAGCCAAGCTGGGACAGGGAATCCGCCCCAGCATTTT.

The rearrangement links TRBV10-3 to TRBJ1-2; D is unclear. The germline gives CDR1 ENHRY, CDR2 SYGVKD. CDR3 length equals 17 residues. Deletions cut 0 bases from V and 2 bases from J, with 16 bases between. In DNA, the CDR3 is TGTGCCATCAGTGAGTCGACGAACAGAAAGGGAAACTATGGCTACACCTTC. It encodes CAISESTNRKGNYGYTF.

CDR3 sequence: CASSVRGLYQETQYF. The CDR3, as DNA: TGTGCCAGTAGCGTCAGGGGGCTGTACCAAGAGACCCAGTACTTC. The chain has TRBV19 and TRBJ2-5, with 8 bases lining up with TRBD1. The CDR3 runs to 15 residues. After removal of 6 bases from V and 0 bases from J, the junction contained 6 bases not matched to a gene. The germline V gene has CDR1 LNHDA and CDR2 SQIVND (reference sequence).

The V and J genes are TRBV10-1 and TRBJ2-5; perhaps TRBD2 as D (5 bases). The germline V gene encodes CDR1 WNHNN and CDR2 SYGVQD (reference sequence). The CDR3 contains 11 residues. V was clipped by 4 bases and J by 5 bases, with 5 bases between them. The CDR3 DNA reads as TGCGCCAGCAGTGGAGGGGAGACCCAGTACTTC. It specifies CASSGGETQYF.

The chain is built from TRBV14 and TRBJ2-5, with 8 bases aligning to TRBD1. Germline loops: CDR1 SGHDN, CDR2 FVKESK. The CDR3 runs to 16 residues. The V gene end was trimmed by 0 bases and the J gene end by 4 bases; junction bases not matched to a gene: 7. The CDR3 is CASSQDLQGAGETQYF. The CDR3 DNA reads TGTGCCAGCAGCCAAGATCTGCAGGGGGCGGGAGAGACCCAGTACTTC. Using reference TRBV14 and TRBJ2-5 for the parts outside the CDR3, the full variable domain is EAGVTQFPSHSVIEKGQTVTLRCDPISGHDNLYWYRRVMGKEIKFLLHFVKESKQDESGMPNNRFLAERTGGTYSTLKVQPAELEDSGVYFCASSQDLQGAGETQYFGPGTRLLVL.

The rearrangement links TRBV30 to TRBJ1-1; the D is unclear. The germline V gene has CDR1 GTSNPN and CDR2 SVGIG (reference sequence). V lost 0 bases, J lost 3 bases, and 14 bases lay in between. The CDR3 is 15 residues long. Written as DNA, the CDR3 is TGTGCCTGGAGTGTACGTCGGGTAGGCGACACTGAAGCTTTCTTT. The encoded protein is CAWSVRRVGDTEAFF. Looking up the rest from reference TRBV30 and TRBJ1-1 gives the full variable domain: SQTIHQWPATLVQPVGSPLSLECTVEGTSNPNLYWYRQAAGRGLQLLFYSVGIGQISSEVPQNLSASRPQDRQFILSSKKLLLSDSGFYLCAWSVRRVGDTEAFFGQGTRLTVV.

Here the CDR3 DNA reads TGTGCCAGCAGTCCAGGACCTGACTATGGCTACACCTTC. Its protein is CASSPGPDYGYTF. The chain has TRBV6-1 and TRBJ1-2; D remains unclear. The CDR3 loop spans 13 amino acids. Germline-derived CDR1 and CDR2 are MNHNS and SASEGT. The V gene lost 5 bases and the J gene lost 3 bases, with 10 bases spanning the gap.

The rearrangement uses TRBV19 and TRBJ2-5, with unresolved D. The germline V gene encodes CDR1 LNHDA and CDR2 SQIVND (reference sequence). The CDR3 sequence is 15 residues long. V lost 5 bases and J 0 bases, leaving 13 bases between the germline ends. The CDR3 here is CASSPDEAHQETQYF. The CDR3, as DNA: TGTGCCAGTAGTCCCGATGAAGCGCACCAAGAGACCCAGTACTTC.